One and the same sample provided the 21 T cell receptor beta chains below, sequenced in a study of blood T cell repertoires in COVID-19. Here immunoSEQ multiplex PCR was the method, and the copy in TCRdb shows in-frame clones only, minus some. The sample lists some 190,000 clones, roughly 83% occurring once. The material sequenced was PBMCs or T cells enriched from blood (not recorded which). Receptors were obtained from a woman aged 25 to 45 who had recovered from COVID-19.

This clone has just one count. The chain is built from TRBV15 and TRBJ2-3; TRBD2 agrees at 10 bases. The V and J ends lost 0 bases and 5 bases, in that order; junction bases with no gene match: 17. CDR1 is LNHNV, CDR2 YYDKDF, per germline (reference sequence). There are 20 residues in the CDR3. The CDR3 spells CATSRESPAASGGPLDTQYF. The DNA of the CDR3 is TGTGCCACCAGCAGAGAGTCACCGGCGGCTAGCGGGGGACCTCTAGATACGCAGTATTTT.

About this clone itself: The junction differs from germline at one of its ends, possibly a read error. The V call is TRBV5-1, the J call TRBJ1-1; no reliable D call. The germline V gene encodes CDR1 SGHRS and CDR2 YFSETQ. CDR3 length: 12 residues. In DNA, the CDR3 is TGCGCCAGCAGCCCGGGGAACGCTGAAGCTTTCTTT. It is translated as CASSPGNAEAFF.

The chain uses TRBV15 and TRBJ1-1; a possible D gene is TRBD1 (5 bases). Germline V CDR1 and CDR2: LNHNV, YYDKDF (reference sequence). The ends were cut back, 4 bases at V and 1 base at J, with 10 bases in the middle. This CDR3 spans 14 amino acids. CDR3 in amino acids: CATSTRTRNTEAFF. For the CDR3, the DNA is TGTGCCACCAGCACTCGGACACGGAACACTGAAGCTTTCTTT.

This clone occurred a few times. V is TRBV29-1 and J is TRBJ1-1; D is perhaps TRBD1 (6 bases). Germline-derived CDR1 and CDR2 are SQVTM and ANQGSEA. This CDR3 is built from 14 residues. The CDR3 nucleotides read TGCAGTTGTGCTGGGGGCGCCATGAACACTGAAGCTTTCTTT. The encoded protein is CSCAGGAMNTEAFF.

The chain recombines TRBV4-2 with TRBJ1-4, with D perhaps matching TRBD1 (5 bases). This CDR3 comprises 16 residues. Trimming removed 3 bases at V and 10 bases at J, with 21 bases between. Looked up from germline, CDR1 is LGHNA and CDR2 is YNFKEQ. The CDR3 nucleotides read TGTGCCAGCAGCCACGAAAGCACCGGGACTTGGGGAAAACTGTTTTTT. Its protein is CASSHESTGTWGKLFF.

A single count supports this clone. The chain couples TRBV6-4 to TRBJ2-7; 11 positions agree with TRBD1. The ends lost 6 bases at V and 5 bases at J; junction bases unmatched: 9. Germline values: CDR1 MRHNA, CDR2 SNTAGT. The CDR3 contains 15 residues. The CDR3 DNA sequence: TGTGCCAGCAGCCTCCGGGACAGGGGGTCAGACGAGCAGTACGTC. As protein: CASSLRDRGSDEQYV.

DNA for the CDR3: TGTGCCATCAGGAGCGGGAGGGCCTCGGATACGCAGTATTTT. It translates to CAIRSGRASDTQYF. V gene TRBV10-3 combines with J gene TRBJ2-3, with 10 bases identical to TRBD2. V lost 6 bases and J lost 6; bases outside the gene matches: 6. Germline CDR1 is ENHRY and CDR2 is SYGVKD. The CDR3 length is 14 residues.

The chain combines TRBV12-1 with TRBJ2-1; no check of the table's D call, TRBD2, against the DNA was made. TRBV12-1 is a documented pseudogene. The CDR3 runs to 15 residues. CDR3 nucleotide sequence: TGTGCCAGCAGCGTAACTAGCGCCACCTACAATGAGCAGTTCTTC. Residues: CASSVTSATYNEQFF.

Only one count was recorded for this clone. V gene TRBV25-1 combines with J gene TRBJ2-7; D perhaps matches TRBD1 (6 bases). The germline CDR1 and CDR2 sequences are MGHDK and SYGVNS. CDR3 length: 13 amino acids. V gave up 6 bases and J gave up 3 bases, with 12 bases separating them. Written as DNA, the CDR3 is TGTGCCAGCAGGGAAACAGGGCTCTACGAGCAGTACGTC. Translated, it gives CASRETGLYEQYV.

The chain has TRBV5-6 and TRBJ2-7, with 7 positions matching TRBD1. V gave up 1 base and J gave up 6 bases; unmatched junction bases: 4. CDR3 size: 13 residues. Germline V gene data show CDR1 as SGHDT and CDR2 as YYEEEE. As DNA, the CDR3 is TGTGCCAGCAGCTTGTCCGGGACAGTCGAGCAGTACGTC. It translates to CASSLSGTVEQYV.

This rearrangement joins TRBV29-1 to TRBJ2-1, with TRBD1 as a possible D gene (5 bases). With 6 bases removed from V and 5 bases from J, the gap between germline ends came to 17 bases. Germline V gene lookup returns CDR1 SQVTM and CDR2 ANQGSEA. The CDR3 runs 14 residues. CDR3 protein: CSVDKGKGNNEQFF. CDR3 nucleotides: TGCAGCGTGGACAAAGGCAAGGGCAACAATGAGCAGTTCTTC.

The rearrangement joins TRBV7-2 to TRBJ2-5; 7 nucleotides align to TRBD1. This CDR3 has 16 amino acids. With 5 bases clipped from V and 5 bases from J, the junction kept 14 bases outside the gene matches. CDR1 and CDR2 from the germline V gene are SGHTA and FQGNSA. The chain's CDR3 is CASSPGALGGRETQYF. The CDR3 nucleotides read TGTGCCAGCAGCCCCGGGGCGCTAGGGGGCCGGGAGACCCAGTACTTC.

The rearrangement joins TRBV5-1 to TRBJ1-2, with TRBD1 matching over 10 bases. This CDR3 is 16 amino acids long. V lost 0 bases and J lost 4; bases outside the gene matches: 6. Germline lookup yields CDR1 SGHRS and CDR2 YFSETQ. The CDR3 DNA reads TGCGCCAGCAGCTTGGAGGGACAGGGGTTCCCCTATGGCTACACCTTC. Protein product: CASSLEGQGFPYGYTF.

The chain uses TRBV25-1 and TRBJ1-5, with 7 bases lining up with TRBD1. The CDR3 consists of 17 residues. Trimming removed 4 bases from V and 6 bases from J; junction bases left unmatched: 15. The germline V gene has CDR1 MGHDK and CDR2 SYGVNS. In DNA form, the CDR3 reads TGTGCCAGCAGTGGGAGTCGTGGGACAGCTTATGGTCAGCCCCAGCATTTT. Translating gives CASSGSRGTAYGQPQHF.

The V gene is TRBV4-1, the J gene TRBJ1-5; 8 positions agree with TRBD1. Germline CDR1 MGHRA, CDR2 YSYEKL. The trim removed 2 bases at V and 6 bases at J, leaving 15 bases unmatched. The CDR3 runs 18 residues. The CDR3 loop reads CASSQFLMGQGAGQPQHF. CDR3 DNA: TGCGCCAGCAGCCAATTCTTAATGGGCCAGGGGGCGGGTCAGCCCCAGCATTTT.

The chain recombines TRBV5-1 with TRBJ1-1, with TRBD1 matching 9 bases. The V gene's germline CDR1 is SGHRS and CDR2 YFSETQ. This CDR3 is built from 13 residues. After removal of 7 bases from V and 5 bases from J, the junction contained 6 bases not matched to a gene. The CDR3 DNA sequence: TGCGCCAGCGGGATAGGACAGGGGACTGAAGCTTTCTTT. Translating it yields CASGIGQGTEAFF.

The V gene is TRBV6-5, the J gene TRBJ2-5; 10 bases fit TRBD1. Losses at the gene ends were 5 bases for V and 2 bases for J; bases not matched to a gene: 5. The germline CDR1 and CDR2 sequences are MNHEY and SVGAGI. The CDR3 runs to 15 residues. CDR3 protein: CASSRRQGAQETQYF. The CDR3 bases are TGTGCCAGCAGTCGACGACAGGGGGCGCAAGAGACCCAGTACTTC.

V usage is TRBV29-1 and J usage is TRBJ1-1, with D possibly being TRBD1 (6 bases). V shed 6 bases and J shed 1 base, with 6 bases lying between them. The CDR3 length is 11 residues. Germline values: CDR1 SQVTM, CDR2 ANQGSEA. The CDR3 is CSVQGNTEAFF. The CDR3 DNA reads TGCAGCGTACAGGGGAACACTGAAGCTTTCTTT.

The V gene is TRBV10-1, the J gene TRBJ1-1, with D perhaps TRBD1 (5 bases). CDR3 length: 14 residues. The ends were cut back, 2 bases at V and 0 bases at J, with 7 bases in the middle. Germline V lookup: CDR1 WNHNN, CDR2 SYGVQD (reference sequence). This CDR3 is CASSETGLNTEAFF. The CDR3 DNA reads TGCGCCAGCAGTGAGACAGGATTGAACACTGAAGCTTTCTTT.

The rearrangement joins TRBV27 to TRBJ2-7, with 8 nucleotides matching TRBD2. The CDR3 is made up of 14 amino acids. CDR1 is MNHEY and CDR2 is SMNVEV in the germline V gene (reference sequence). V dropped 2 bases and J dropped 6; count of bases not matched to a gene: 6. The CDR3 bases are TGTGCCAGCAGTTTAGGGGGACTAGGGACCGAGCAGTACTTC. Protein sequence: CASSLGGLGTEQYF.

This chain uses TRBV15 with TRBJ2-1, with 9 nucleotides matching TRBD1. V gave up 1 base and J gave up 5 bases; unmatched junction bases: 15. The CDR3 contains 19 residues. Germline CDR1 is LNHNV and CDR2 is YYDKDF (reference sequence). The CDR3 loop is CATSRANRGLNQRNNEQFF. Here the CDR3 DNA reads TGTGCCACCAGCAGAGCTAACAGGGGGCTAAATCAGAGGAACAATGAGCAGTTCTTC.